Each of the 19 T cell receptor beta chains below was sequenced from the same sample in a study of cytomegalovirus exposure and HLA in healthy donors. Amplification used 60 Vbeta primers and 13 Jbeta primers. Measured with immunoSEQ multiplex PCR; TCRdb has only the in-frame clones, and not every one. The table lists 240,000 or so clones, 81% of them singletons. Material for sequencing was PBMCs. These receptors all stem from a woman aged 55 to 70 in good health and CMV-seropositive.

The gene calls are TRBV4-2 and TRBJ1-4; D remains unclear. The V gene lost 0 bases and the J gene lost 2 bases, with 13 bases spanning the gap. CDR1 is LGHNA, CDR2 YNFKEQ, per germline. This CDR3 has 17 amino acids. For the CDR3, the DNA is TGTGCCAGCAGCCAAGATCTTTGGCGGTCCACTAATGAAAAACTGTTTTTT. It is translated as CASSQDLWRSTNEKLFF.

The V and J genes are TRBV5-1 and TRBJ2-3; weak D call: TRBD2 (5 bases). V lost 0 bases to trimming and J lost 1 base, with 9 bases between them. From germline, CDR1 is SGHRS and CDR2 YFSETQ. The CDR3 length is 15 residues. CDR3 bases: TGCGCCAGCAGCTTGGATGTCGGGGGCACAGATACGCAGTATTTT. As protein: CASSLDVGGTDTQYF.

The rearrangement uses TRBV18 and TRBJ1-3; D ambiguous. Between the trimmed V and J ends, which lost 0 bases and 0 bases, there was a span of 9 bases. The CDR3 is 16 amino acids. In germline, CDR1 is KGHSH, CDR2 LQKENI. The CDR3, as DNA: TGTGCCAGCTCACCACCGGAGGGCTTCTCTGGAAACACCATATATTTT. Translation: CASSPPEGFSGNTIYF.

This clone was observed a few times. The rearrangement joins TRBV28 to TRBJ1-5; the match to TRBD1 covers 7 bases. The CDR3 has 14 amino acids. CDR1 and CDR2 from the germline V gene are MDHEN and SYDVKM. The junction had 13 bases not matched to a gene; V was cut back by 10 bases and J by 7 bases. CDR3 loop: CAIQSTGDKQPQHF. The CDR3 DNA sequence: TGTGCCATCCAATCTACAGGGGACAAACAGCCCCAGCATTTT.

The rearrangement joins TRBV18 to TRBJ2-7, with a tentative D call TRBD2 (6 bases). Looked up from germline, CDR1 is KGHSH and CDR2 is LQKENI. V was cut by 1 base and J by 5 bases, with 18 bases left in between. The CDR3 extends over 16 amino acids. This chain's CDR3 is CASSPRVEGVTHEQYF. Written as DNA, the CDR3 is TGTGCCAGCTCACCACGGGTGGAGGGAGTAACTCACGAGCAGTACTTC.

This clone has more than one count but fewer than ten. V gene TRBV6-1 combines with J gene TRBJ2-5, with 10 bases fitting TRBD2. The J segment lost 4 bases and the V segment lost 4 bases, leaving 9 bases of the junction unmatched. CDR3 length: 16 residues. Germline V CDR1 and CDR2: MNHNS, SASEGT. The chain's CDR3 is CASSGRSVAGGETQYF. DNA of the CDR3: TGTGCCAGCAGTGGTCGGTCCGTAGCGGGAGGAGAGACCCAGTACTTC.

This chain links TRBV7-9 with TRBJ2-2; D may be TRBD1 (6 bases). CDR1 and CDR2 from the germline V gene are SEHNR and FQNEAQ (reference sequence). V was trimmed by 5 bases and J by 0 bases, leaving 10 bases between them. CDR3 size: 15 residues. CDR3 bases: TGTGCCAGCAGCCCGGACAGCACGAACACCGGGGAGCTGTTTTTT. This codes for CASSPDSTNTGELFF.

Concerning this clone: At one end, the junction sequence differs from germline, possibly due to a read error. This chain uses TRBV5-4 with TRBJ2-1; 9 nucleotides line up with TRBD2. The CDR3 length is 17 residues. Germline V lookup: CDR1 SGHNT, CDR2 YYREEE (reference sequence). CDR3 in DNA: TGTGCCAGCAGCTTGAAGGTAGCGGGAGACTCCCACAATGAGCAGTTCTTC. It yields the protein CASSLKVAGDSHNEQFF.

The chain has TRBV4-1 and TRBJ2-3, with 13 bases aligning to TRBD2. Trimming cost V 4 bases and J 6 bases; bases outside gene matches: 4. Germline values: CDR1 MGHRA, CDR2 YSYEKL. This CDR3 has 15 residues. The CDR3 reads CASSPLAGGIDTQYF. The CDR3 nucleotides read TGCGCCAGCAGCCCACTAGCGGGAGGGATCGATACGCAGTATTTT.

This clone was counted a single time. This chain joins TRBV7-9 and TRBJ2-3; D may be TRBD2 (6 bases). V gave up 5 bases and J gave up 0 bases, with 12 bases separating them. CDR1 SEHNR and CDR2 FQNEAQ come from the germline V gene (reference sequence). The CDR3 totals 15 residues. CDR3 protein: CASSPGGISTDTQYF. CDR3 nucleotides: TGTGCCAGCAGCCCCGGAGGGATTAGCACAGATACGCAGTATTTT.

The chain joins TRBV2 to TRBJ1-3; unclear D gene. Germline values: CDR1 SNHLY, CDR2 FYNNEI. The CDR3 runs 12 residues. Trimming removed 8 bases from V and 1 base from J, with 6 bases in between. DNA for the CDR3: TGTGCCAGCTTGGAGTCTGGAAACACCATATATTTT. It is translated as CASLESGNTIYF. Full variable domain (missing parts from reference TRBV2 and TRBJ1-3): EPEVTQTPSHQVTQMGQEVILRCVPISNHLYFYWYRQILGQKVEFLVSFYNNEISEKSEIFDDQFSVERPDGSNFTLKIRSTKLEDSAMYFCASLESGNTIYFGEGSWLTVV.

J is TRBJ2-3 and V is TRBV6-6; 8 bases align to TRBD1. CDR3 size: 15 residues. In germline, CDR1 is MNHNY, CDR2 SVGAGI (reference sequence). After removal of 4 bases from V and 2 bases from J, the junction contained 5 bases not matched to a gene. The CDR3 bases are TGTGCCAGCAGTTCCACGACAGGGGCCACAGATACGCAGTATTTT. This gives the protein CASSSTTGATDTQYF.

This clone was recorded only once. The chain links TRBV5-1 to TRBJ2-5, with D perhaps matching TRBD1 (6 bases). Germline V gene lookup returns CDR1 SGHRS and CDR2 YFSETQ. V was pared by 4 bases and J by 3 bases, with 16 bases between. The CDR3 loop spans 15 amino acids. The CDR3 sequence: CASSAVGTQKETQYF. DNA for the CDR3: TGCGCCAGCAGCGCCGTGGGGACACAGAAAGAGACCCAGTACTTC.

This chain connects TRBV30 to TRBJ1-2; unclear D gene. Trimming left V 4 bases short and J 3 bases short, with 12 bases between. Germline V gene data show CDR1 as GTSNPN and CDR2 as SVGIG (reference sequence). The CDR3 consists of 13 residues. This CDR3 is CAWTEFADYGYTF. The CDR3 DNA reads TGTGCCTGGACCGAATTTGCAGACTATGGCTACACCTTC.

The chain employs TRBV28 and TRBJ2-7; a possible D gene is TRBD2 (6 bases). The V end was cut by 8 bases, the J end by 3 bases, with 14 bases between. The CDR3 is 13 amino acids. The V gene's germline CDR1 is MDHEN and CDR2 SYDVKM. The DNA for the CDR3 is TGTGCCAGCCTCGGGACTTCTCGCTACGAGCAGTACTTC. Residues: CASLGTSRYEQYF.

The chain uses TRBV28 and TRBJ1-1; 10 positions agree with TRBD1. Per germline, CDR1 MDHEN and CDR2 SYDVKM. J gave up 10 bases and V 6 bases, and 11 bases lay outside the gene matches. The CDR3 spans 14 residues. CDR3 sequence: CASRISDRGLGAFF. CDR3 sequence (DNA): TGTGCCAGCAGGATCAGCGACAGGGGGCTAGGAGCTTTCTTT.

The V call is TRBV18, the J call TRBJ1-3; D is possibly TRBD1 (5 bases). Germline CDR1 reads KGHSH; CDR2 reads LQKENI. This CDR3 is 16 amino acids long. Trimming cost V 2 bases and J 4 bases, with 15 bases left between them. For the CDR3, the DNA is TGTGCCAGCTCACCAATCGGCGGGACGTCAGGAAACACCATATATTTT. Translated, it gives CASSPIGGTSGNTIYF.

The genes are TRBV19 and TRBJ2-2; 11 nucleotides align to TRBD2. The CDR3 is 16 amino acids. The germline V gene encodes CDR1 LNHDA and CDR2 SQIVND (reference sequence). Losses at the gene ends were 4 bases for V and 6 bases for J; bases not matched to a gene: 7. The CDR3 nucleotides are TGTGCCAGTAGTACCCTTCTAGCGGGAGGCTCCGGGGAGCTGTTTTTT. Residues: CASSTLLAGGSGELFF.

The V and J genes are TRBV5-1 and TRBJ2-5; TRBD2 matches 13 bases. The germline V gene encodes CDR1 SGHRS and CDR2 YFSETQ. The CDR3 is 16 amino acids. V lost 4 bases, J lost 1 base, and 4 bases stayed unmatched. CDR3 region: CASSVGTSGVQETQYF. Written as DNA, the CDR3 is TGCGCCAGCAGCGTAGGGACTAGCGGGGTCCAAGAGACCCAGTACTTC. Based on the CDR3 plus reference TRBV5-1 and TRBJ2-5, the full variable domain is KAGVTQTPRYLIKTRGQQVTLSCSPISGHRSVSWYQQTPGQGLQFLFEYFSETQRNKGNFPGRFSGRQFSNSRSEMNVSTLELGDSALYLCASSVGTSGVQETQYFGPGTRLLVL.